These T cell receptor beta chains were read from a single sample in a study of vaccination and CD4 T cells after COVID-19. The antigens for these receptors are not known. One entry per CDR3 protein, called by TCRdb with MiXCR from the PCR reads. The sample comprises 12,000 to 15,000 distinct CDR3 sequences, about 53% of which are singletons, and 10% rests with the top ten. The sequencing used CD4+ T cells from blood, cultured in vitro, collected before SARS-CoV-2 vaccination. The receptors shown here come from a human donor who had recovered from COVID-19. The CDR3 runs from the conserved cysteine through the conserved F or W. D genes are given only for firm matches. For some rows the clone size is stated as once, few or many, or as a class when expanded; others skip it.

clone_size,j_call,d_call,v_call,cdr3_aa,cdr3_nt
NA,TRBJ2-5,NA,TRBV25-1,CASSDFRGVTTGETQYF,TGTGCCAGCAGTGATTTCCGGGGAGTAACGACTGGGGAGACCCAGTACTTC
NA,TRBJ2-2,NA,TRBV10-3,CAISVGSGTTTGELFF,TGTGCCATCAGTGTCGGATCTGGGACAACCACCGGGGAGCTGTTTTTT
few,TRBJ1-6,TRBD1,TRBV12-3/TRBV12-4,CASSPNQGATPLHF,TGTGCCAGCAGCCCAAACCAGGGGGCTACACCCCTCCACTTT
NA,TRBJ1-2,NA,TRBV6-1,CASSQFDAGSYGYTF,TGTGCCAGCAGTCAATTCGACGCCGGGTCCTATGGCTACACCTTC
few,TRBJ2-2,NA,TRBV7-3,CASSFQRDSGELFF,TGTGCCAGCAGCTTCCAGAGAGATTCGGGGGAGCTGTTTTTT
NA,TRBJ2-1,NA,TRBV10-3,CAISGGQDHNEQFF,TGTGCCATCAGTGGGGGGCAGGACCACAATGAGCAGTTCTTC
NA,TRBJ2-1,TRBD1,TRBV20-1,CSADPGQGVFYNEQFF,TGCAGTGCTGACCCGGGACAGGGAGTTTTCTACAATGAGCAGTTCTTC
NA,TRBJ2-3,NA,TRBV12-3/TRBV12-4,CASTPGVGQLTDTQYF,TGTGCCAGCACCCCAGGGGTGGGGCAGCTCACAGATACGCAGTATTTT
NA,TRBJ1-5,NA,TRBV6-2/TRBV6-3,CASSGTTSNQPQHF,TGTGCCAGCTCCGGGACAACTAGCAATCAGCCCCAGCATTTT
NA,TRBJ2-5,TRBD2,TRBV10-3,CAISEASGGTQYF,TGTGCCATCAGTGAGGCTAGCGGGGGGACCCAGTACTTC
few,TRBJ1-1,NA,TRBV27,CASMRGSEAFF,TGTGCCAGCATGCGAGGCTCTGAAGCTTTCTTT
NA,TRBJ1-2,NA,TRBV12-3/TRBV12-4,CASSSRAGDGYTF,TGTGCCAGCAGTTCACGGGCGGGAGATGGCTACACCTTC
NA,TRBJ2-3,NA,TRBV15,CATSRGRQTDTQYF,TGTGCCACCAGCAGGGGACGTCAGACAGATACGCAGTATTTT
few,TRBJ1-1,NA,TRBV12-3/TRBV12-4,CASTISNMNTEAFF,TGTGCCAGCACCATCAGTAACATGAACACTGAAGCTTTCTTT
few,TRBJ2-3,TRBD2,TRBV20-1,CSARDGRESTDTQYF,TGCAGTGCTAGAGATGGGCGGGAGTCGACAGATACGCAGTATTTT
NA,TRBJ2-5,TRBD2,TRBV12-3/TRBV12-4,CASSPAGEVGETQYF,TGTGCCAGCAGTCCCGCGGGAGAGGTCGGGGAGACCCAGTACTTC
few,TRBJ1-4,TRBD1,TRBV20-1,CSAQGAGTNEKLFF,TGCAGTGCACAGGGGGCAGGAACTAATGAAAAACTGTTTTTT
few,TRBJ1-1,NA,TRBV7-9,CASSNQGAEAFF,TGTGCCAGCAGCAACCAAGGAGCGGAAGCTTTCTTT
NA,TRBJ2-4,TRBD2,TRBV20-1,CSARDHGASGESGNIQYF,TGCAGTGCTAGAGATCACGGTGCTAGCGGGGAGTCGGGAAACATTCAGTACTTC
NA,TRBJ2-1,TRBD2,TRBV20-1,CSARDGSGRGNEQFF,TGCAGTGCTAGAGACGGAAGCGGGAGGGGAAATGAGCAGTTCTTC
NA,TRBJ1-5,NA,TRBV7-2,CASSLSSDSPPQHF,TGTGCCAGCAGCTTATCCTCAGACAGTCCGCCCCAGCATTTT
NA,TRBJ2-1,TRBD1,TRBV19,CASSSTGGFFDEQFF,TGTGCCAGTAGTAGCACAGGGGGCTTCTTTGATGAGCAGTTCTTC
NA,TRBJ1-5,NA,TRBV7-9,CASSLVGNQPQHF,TGTGCCAGCAGCCTAGTAGGCAATCAGCCCCAGCATTTT
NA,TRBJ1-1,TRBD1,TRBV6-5,CASSSRQGSTEAFF,TGTGCCAGCAGTTCCCGACAGGGGAGCACTGAAGCTTTCTTT
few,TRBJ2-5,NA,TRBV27,CASSPAGTSQETQYF,TGTGCCAGCAGTCCCGCCGGGACTTCGCAAGAGACCCAGTACTTC
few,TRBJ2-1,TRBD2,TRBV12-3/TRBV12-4,CASRRAGVVHNEQFF,TGTGCCAGCCGAAGAGCGGGAGTCGTACACAATGAGCAGTTCTTC
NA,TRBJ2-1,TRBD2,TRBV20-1,CSAPGTSGYNERFF,TGCAGTGCACCTGGGACTAGCGGCTACAATGAGCGGTTCTTC
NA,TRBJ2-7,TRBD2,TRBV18,CASSPRGSAGGQLEQYF,TGTGCCAGCTCACCACGGGGATCCGCGGGAGGTCAACTCGAGCAGTACTTC
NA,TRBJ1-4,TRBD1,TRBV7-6,CASSLGSGQGPEKLFF,TGTGCCAGCAGCTTAGGGTCGGGACAGGGTCCAGAAAAACTGTTTTTT
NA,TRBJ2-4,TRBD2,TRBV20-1,CSARVLAENIQYF,TGCAGTGCTAGGGTACTAGCGGAAAACATTCAGTACTTC
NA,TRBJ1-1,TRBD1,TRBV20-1,CSANRGSANTEAFF,TGCAGTGCTAACAGGGGGTCCGCCAACACTGAAGCTTTCTTT
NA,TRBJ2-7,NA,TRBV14,CASSQVRKGGEQYF,TGTGCCAGCAGCCAAGTTAGGAAAGGGGGCGAGCAGTACTTC
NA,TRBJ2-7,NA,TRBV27,CASKGPGPYEQYF,TGTGCCAGCAAAGGACCAGGGCCCTACGAGCAGTACTTC
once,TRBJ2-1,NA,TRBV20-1,CSARGAVNEQFF,TGCAGTGCTAGGGGGGCCGTTAATGAGCAGTTCTTC
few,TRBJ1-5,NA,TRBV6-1,CATNDVYYSNQPQHF,TGTGCCACGAATGACGTATACTATAGCAATCAGCCCCAGCATTTT
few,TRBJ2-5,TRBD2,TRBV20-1,CSARVVLAGYQETQYF,TGCAGTGCTAGAGTAGTACTAGCGGGCTACCAAGAGACCCAGTACTTC
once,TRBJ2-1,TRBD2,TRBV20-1,CSVEAGWRNNEQFF,TGCAGTGTGGAAGCGGGATGGCGAAACAATGAGCAGTTCTTC
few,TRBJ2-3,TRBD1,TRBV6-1,CASSEGPGQGTDTQYF,TGTGCCAGCAGTGAAGGGCCGGGACAGGGGACAGATACGCAGTATTTT
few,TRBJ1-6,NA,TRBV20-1,CSAWTENSPLHF,TGCAGTGCTTGGACAGAAAATTCACCCCTCCACTTT
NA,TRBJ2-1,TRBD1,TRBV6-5,CASSSRQGYNEQFF,TGTGCCAGCAGTTCCCGACAGGGCTACAATGAGCAGTTCTTC
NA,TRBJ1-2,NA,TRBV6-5,CASSYWGGGYTF,TGTGCCAGCAGTTACTGGGGTGGGGGCTACACCTTC
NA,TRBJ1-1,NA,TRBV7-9,CASSPISGAQAFF,TGTGCCAGCAGCCCAATATCAGGGGCCCAAGCTTTCTTT
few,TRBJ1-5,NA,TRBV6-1,CATRLSKGNQPQHF,TGTGCCACCCGCCTCTCGAAGGGAAATCAGCCCCAGCATTTT
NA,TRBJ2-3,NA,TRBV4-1,CASSQGDWLPRTDTQYF,TGCGCCAGCAGCCAAGGGGACTGGCTCCCGCGCACAGATACGCAGTATTTT
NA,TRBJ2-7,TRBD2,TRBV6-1,CASSTDTRGGEQYF,TGTGCCAGCAGTACAGATACACGGGGGGGCGAGCAGTACTTC
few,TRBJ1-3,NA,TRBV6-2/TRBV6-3,CASSYGHTVSGNTIYF,TGTGCCAGCAGTTACGGCCACACAGTATCTGGAAACACCATATATTTT
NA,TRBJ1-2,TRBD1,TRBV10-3,CAISAGEAGTGTTSYGYTF,TGTGCCATCAGTGCGGGGGAGGCCGGGACAGGGACCACTTCCTATGGCTACACCTTC
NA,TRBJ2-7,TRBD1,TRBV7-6,CASSQGTGAYEQYF,TGTGCCAGCAGCCAGGGGACAGGGGCCTACGAGCAGTACTTC
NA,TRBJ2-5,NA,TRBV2,CASSEGRLQETQYF,TGTGCCAGCAGTGAAGGGCGACTTCAAGAGACCCAGTACTTC
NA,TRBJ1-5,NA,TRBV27,CASPGSRHNQPQHF,TGTGCCAGCCCGGGGTCCCGACACAATCAGCCCCAGCATTTT
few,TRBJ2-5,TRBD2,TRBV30,CAWTSGRETQYF,TGTGCCTGGACTAGCGGGAGAGAGACCCAGTACTTC
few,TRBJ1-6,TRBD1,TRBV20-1,CSARDRTGSPLHF,TGCAGTGCTAGAGATCGGACAGGCTCACCCCTCCACTTT
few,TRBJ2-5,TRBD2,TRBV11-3,CASSVNGLAGETQYF,TGTGCCAGCAGCGTGAATGGACTAGCAGGAGAGACCCAGTACTTC
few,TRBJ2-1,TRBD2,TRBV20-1,CSAQPGTRSNEQFF,TGCAGTGCTCAGCCCGGGACTAGGAGCAATGAGCAGTTCTTC
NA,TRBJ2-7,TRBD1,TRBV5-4,CASSLTGAEQYF,TGTGCCAGCAGCTTGACAGGGGCCGAGCAGTACTTC
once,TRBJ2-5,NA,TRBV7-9,CASRRRGEAETQYF,TGTGCCAGCAGGCGTCGGGGAGAGGCAGAGACCCAGTACTTC
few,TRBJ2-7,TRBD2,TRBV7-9,CASSSSGRLEQYF,TGTGCCAGCAGCTCAAGCGGGAGGCTCGAGCAGTACTTC